A single sample gave rise to the 18 T cell receptor beta chains below, sequenced in a study of blood T cell repertoires in COVID-19. Libraries were prepared by immunoSEQ multiplex PCR; TCRdb keeps only in-frame clonotypes and omits some of them. Altogether 70,000 or so clones are present, roughly 74% being singletons, with the ten largest covering 15% to 17%. Sequenced input: peripheral blood. These receptor sequences come from a human donor in a cohort sampled during active COVID-19.

The chain recombines TRBV28 with TRBJ2-7; the match to TRBD1 covers 12 bases. In germline, CDR1 is MDHEN, CDR2 SYDVKM. Trimming at V came to 6 bases and at J to 5 bases, leaving 8 bases not matched to a gene. The CDR3 loop spans 15 amino acids. The chain's CDR3 is CASRTSGQGAHEQYF. In DNA form, the CDR3 reads TGTGCCAGCAGAACATCGGGACAGGGGGCCCACGAGCAGTACTTC.

This chain links TRBV5-1 with TRBJ1-1; tentative D call: TRBD1 (5 bases). This CDR3 region has 12 residues. The germline V gene encodes CDR1 SGHRS and CDR2 YFSETQ. V shed 4 bases and J shed 5 bases, with 9 bases lying between them. The CDR3 nucleotides read TGCGCCAGCAGCCTTCGGGGGACTGAAGCTTTCTTT. Amino acid sequence: CASSLRGTEAFF.

The V gene is TRBV18, the J gene TRBJ2-1, with 11 bases fitting TRBD2. The germline V gene encodes CDR1 KGHSH and CDR2 LQKENI. V lost 6 bases and J lost 0; bases outside the gene matches: 7. This CDR3 is built from 17 residues. The CDR3 sequence is CASSSGLAVSSYNEQFF. CDR3 DNA sequence: TGTGCCAGCTCGTCGGGACTAGCGGTAAGCTCCTACAATGAGCAGTTCTTC.

The rearrangement links TRBV2 to TRBJ2-7, with 9 nucleotides matching TRBD1. The CDR3 consists of 16 residues. V dropped 1 base and J dropped 4; count of bases not matched to a gene: 8. Looked up from germline, CDR1 is SNHLY and CDR2 is FYNNEI. CDR3 region: CASSEGDRVRVYEQYF. The CDR3 DNA follows: TGTGCCAGCAGTGAAGGGGACAGGGTGAGGGTGTACGAGCAGTACTTC.

The rearrangement uses TRBV18 and TRBJ2-7; a possible D gene is TRBD2 (5 bases). V gave up 5 bases and J gave up 6 bases, with 20 bases separating them. This CDR3 is 15 amino acids long. Germline assignment: CDR1 KGHSH and CDR2 LQKENI. The CDR3 sequence is CASSSEGPKGSEQYF. CDR3 nucleotides: TGTGCCAGCTCATCCGAGGGCCCTAAGGGCTCCGAGCAGTACTTC.

This sequence joins TRBV11-2 and TRBJ2-7; 9 bases are a match to TRBD2. The CDR3 covers 19 residues. V trimming: 1 base; J trimming: 3 bases; junction bases outside the gene matches: 16. Per the germline V gene, CDR1 is SGHAT and CDR2 is FQNNGV. The CDR3 DNA follows: TGTGCCAGCAGCTTAGTTGTGGGCGGGACTAGCCGCGACTTCTACGAGCAGTACTTC. It encodes CASSLVVGGTSRDFYEQYF.

The sample holds one count of this clone. The chain combines TRBV5-5 with TRBJ2-7; D is unclear. The germline V gene has CDR1 SGHKS and CDR2 YYEKEE (reference sequence). CDR3 length equals 15 residues. V lost 3 bases and J 3 bases, leaving 16 bases between the germline ends. The CDR3 DNA follows: TGTGCCAGCAGCTCTCTCTCGGGTCCCTTCTACGAGCAGTACTTC. This translates into CASSSLSGPFYEQYF. The variable domain in full, completed from reference TRBV5-5 and TRBJ2-7, reads DAGVTQSPTHLIKTRGQQVTLRCSPISGHKSVSWYQQVLGQGPQFIFQYYEKEERGRGNFPDRFSARQFPNYSSELNVNALLLGDSALYLCASSSLSGPFYEQYFGPGTRLTVT.

This chain links TRBV5-5 with TRBJ2-1, with 10 bases that match TRBD2. V was clipped by 4 bases and J by 7 bases; unmatched bases: 11. The CDR3 has 16 residues. Germline CDR1 reads SGHKS; CDR2 reads YYEKEE (reference sequence). The CDR3 reads CASSTGRLAGENEQFF. CDR3 coding DNA: TGTGCCAGCAGCACTGGTCGGCTAGCGGGGGAGAATGAGCAGTTCTTC. The whole variable domain, filled in from reference TRBV5-5 and TRBJ2-1, reads DAGVTQSPTHLIKTRGQQVTLRCSPISGHKSVSWYQQVLGQGPQFIFQYYEKEERGRGNFPDRFSARQFPNYSSELNVNALLLGDSALYLCASSTGRLAGENEQFFGPGTRLTVL.

The chain uses TRBV28 and TRBJ1-3; possible D gene TRBD1, 5 bases. The CDR3 extends over 16 amino acids. V lost 2 bases to trimming and J lost 0 bases, with 11 bases between them. CDR1 and CDR2 from the germline V gene are MDHEN and SYDVKM. The chain's CDR3 is CASSLPHRSSGNTIYF. The CDR3 DNA reads TGTGCCAGCAGTTTACCGCACAGGAGCTCTGGAAACACCATATATTTT. Supplemented by reference TRBV28 and TRBJ1-3, the full variable domain reads DVKVTQSSRYLVKRTGEKVFLECVQDMDHENMFWYRQDPGLGLRLIYFSYDVKMKEKGDIPEGYSVSREKKERFSLILESASTNQTSMYLCASSLPHRSSGNTIYFGEGSWLTVV.

The chain joins TRBV11-1 to TRBJ2-1; D might be TRBD1 (7 bases). Germline V gene lookup returns CDR1 SGHAT and CDR2 FQDESV (reference sequence). The CDR3 runs to 15 residues. V shed 5 bases and J shed 9 bases, with 20 bases lying between them. In nucleotides, the CDR3 is TGTGCCAGCAGCCGCGGGAAACAGGGGTTCGGTGAGCAGTTCTTC. Protein product: CASSRGKQGFGEQFF.

The V call is TRBV5-1, the J call TRBJ1-4; TRBD1 matches at 8 bases. Germline CDR1 reads SGHRS; CDR2 reads YFSETQ. V lost 2 bases, J lost 3 bases, and 12 bases stayed unmatched. This CDR3 is 18 amino acids long. CDR3 bases: TGCGCCAGCAGCTTTTTTTCCGGGACAGGTTTTCCTAATGAAAAACTGTTTTTT. The encoded protein is CASSFFSGTGFPNEKLFF.

V is TRBV7-2 and J is TRBJ2-7, with D perhaps TRBD2 (6 bases). The ends were cut back, 5 bases at V and 7 bases at J, with 21 bases in the middle. Germline-derived CDR1 and CDR2 are SGHTA and FQGNSA. The CDR3 has 15 amino acids. CDR3: CASSPKVGGTGEQYF. CDR3 bases: TGTGCCAGCAGCCCCAAAGTGGGCGGGACGGGAGAGCAGTACTTC.

The chain uses TRBV18 and TRBJ2-7; 9 bases fit TRBD1. Germline lookup yields CDR1 KGHSH and CDR2 LQKENI. CDR3 length: 15 residues. V gave up 5 bases and J gave up 3 bases; unmatched junction bases: 8. The CDR3: CASSDRQGGDYEQYF. DNA for the CDR3: TGTGCCAGCTCAGATAGACAGGGGGGGGACTACGAGCAGTACTTC.

The gene calls are TRBV29-1 and TRBJ1-2; D gene unclear. This CDR3 has 14 amino acids. Germline values: CDR1 SQVTM, CDR2 ANQGSEA. The germline V and J ends were trimmed by 1 base and 4 bases, with 13 bases remaining between them. The CDR3 here is CSVEGGETVYGYTF. In DNA, the CDR3 is TGCAGCGTTGAAGGCGGGGAGACCGTCTATGGCTACACCTTC.

This clone appeared a single time. This chain joins TRBV4-2 and TRBJ1-4; perhaps TRBD1 as D (5 bases). Trimming stripped 0 bases from V and 7 bases from J, with 15 bases between. Germline V CDR1 and CDR2: LGHNA, YNFKEQ. The CDR3 runs to 16 residues. In nucleotides, the CDR3 is TGTGCCAGCAGCCAAGAATGGACGGCGGGGGGTGAAAAACTGTTTTTT. It is translated as CASSQEWTAGGEKLFF.

This clone was counted a single time. This CDR3 is CASSPGQGANNEQFF. The CDR3 coding sequence is TGTGCCAGCTCACCCGGACAGGGGGCTAACAATGAGCAGTTCTTC. The chain is built from TRBV18 and TRBJ2-1, with 11 nucleotides matching TRBD1. This CDR3 contains 15 residues. Trimming at V came to 3 bases and at J to 5 bases, leaving 3 bases not matched to a gene. Germline V gene data show CDR1 as KGHSH and CDR2 as LQKENI.

V and J are TRBV5-4 and TRBJ1-2; 8 nucleotides agree with TRBD1. The CDR3 length is 15 residues. Germline-derived CDR1 and CDR2 are SGHNT and YYREEE (reference sequence). After removal of 4 bases from V and 4 bases from J, the junction contained 9 bases not matched to a gene. The CDR3 DNA reads TGTGCCAGCAGCCTTCAGGGGGCGTCAGTCTATGGCTACACCTTC. Amino acid sequence: CASSLQGASVYGYTF.

The chain couples TRBV27 to TRBJ2-5; possible D gene TRBD2, 6 bases. The CDR3 totals 18 residues. Trimming removed 4 bases from V and 3 bases from J, with 24 bases in between. CDR1 and CDR2 from the germline V gene are MNHEY and SMNVEV (reference sequence). As DNA, the CDR3 is TGTGCCAGCAGTTCACGATTCAATTTCGGGGGAGTAAAAGAGACCCAGTACTTC. This codes for CASSSRFNFGGVKETQYF.